The next 15 T cell receptor beta chains were all read from a single sample in a study of T cells in Graves' hyperthyroidism and ophthalmopathy. Authors of the study amplified TCR beta CDR3 regions from RNA transcripts. TCR CDR3 underwent first-round RT-PCR with the HTBI primer set. TCRdb itself ran the multiplex PCR reads through MiXCR, one entry per CDR3 protein. The table shows about 410,000 distinct CDR3 sequences, with around 15% occurring only once. The sequenced sample was blood. The receptors were gathered from a woman in her twenties or thirties with Graves' ophthalmopathy.

This clonotype was counted ten times or more. The chain couples TRBV2 to TRBJ1-1; TRBD1 aligns across 7 bases. The CDR3 extends over 13 amino acids. The V gene's germline CDR1 is SNHLY and CDR2 FYNNEI. V lost 6 bases, J lost 10 bases, and 11 bases stayed unmatched. CDR3 sequence reads: CASSNPGTATAFF. The CDR3 DNA reads as TGTGCCAGCAGCAACCCCGGGACAGCAACAGCTTTCTTT.

In this sample, this clonotype turned up a few times. J is TRBJ2-2 and V is TRBV9; 8 bases fit TRBD1. The ends lost 4 bases at V and 4 bases at J; junction bases unmatched: 12. The germline gives CDR1 SGDLS, CDR2 YYNGEE. This CDR3 comprises 17 residues. The CDR3 reads CASSPYSQGAGTGELFF. In nucleotides, the CDR3 is TGTGCCAGCAGCCCCTACTCTCAGGGGGCGGGCACCGGGGAGCTGTTTTTT.

As concerns this clonotype: A single base separates this from a much larger clone, so it may be a read error. The chain combines TRBV6-2 or TRBV6-3 with TRBJ2-5; TRBD1 might be the D (7 bases). The CDR3 totals 14 residues. Germline loops: CDR1 MNHEY, CDR2 SVGEGT. In DNA form, the CDR3 reads TGTGCCAGCAGTCCGCAGGGGGGTGGAGAGACCCGGTACTTC. Its translation is CASSPQGGGETRYF.

This clonotype was seen repeatedly, ten times or more. The gene calls are TRBV2 and TRBJ2-5, with D perhaps TRBD1 or TRBD2 (5 bases each). Germline V CDR1 and CDR2: SNHLY, FYNNEI. The CDR3 loop spans 15 amino acids. The V end was cut by 3 bases, the J end by 5 bases, with 16 bases between. This CDR3 reads CASSERGARGETQYF. CDR3 DNA: TGTGCCAGCAGTGAGAGAGGGGCCCGAGGTGAGACCCAGTACTTC.

This clonotype has at least ten counts. Here the CDR3 reads CASSGTYGNTEAFF. The CDR3 DNA reads TGTGCCAGCAGTGGGACGTACGGGAACACTGAAGCTTTCTTT. The chain employs TRBV2 and TRBJ1-1; D call uncertain. Deletions cut 4 bases from V and 1 base from J, with 10 bases between. The length of the CDR3 is 14 residues. Germline loops: CDR1 SNHLY, CDR2 FYNNEI.

This clonotype showed up many times. The CDR3 reads CASIMDRGFYGYTF. The CDR3 DNA reads as TGTGCCAGCATTATGGACAGGGGCTTCTATGGCTACACCTTC. This chain uses TRBV2 with TRBJ1-2, with 9 nucleotides matching TRBD1. Germline V lookup: CDR1 SNHLY, CDR2 FYNNEI. The CDR3 is made up of 14 amino acids. Trimming took 7 bases from V and 4 from J; bases not matched to a gene: 7.

This clonotype was seen many times. V gene TRBV2 combines with J gene TRBJ1-6; D perhaps matches TRBD1 (5 bases). Trimming removed 10 bases at V and 5 bases at J, with 12 bases between. The CDR3 totals 13 residues. The germline CDR1 and CDR2 sequences are SNHLY and FYNNEI. CDR3: CAIGGLNNSPLHF. CDR3 bases: TGTGCCATTGGGGGGTTGAATAATTCACCCCTCCACTTT.

With respect to this clonotype: A clone one base away is much larger, so this may be a read error. The chain couples TRBV28 to TRBJ1-5; a possible D gene is TRBD1 (6 bases). The CDR3 is made up of 14 amino acids. V lost 6 bases to trimming and J lost 7 bases, with 16 bases between them. CDR1 is MDHEN and CDR2 is SYDVKM in the germline V gene. The CDR3 DNA reads TGTGCCAGCAGGACAGGCGTGCGTGGGCAGCCCCAGCATTTT. Its protein product is CASRTGVRGQPQHF.

This chain joins TRBV2 and TRBJ2-1; D tentatively fits TRBD1 or TRBD2 (5 bases each). The V and J ends lost 8 bases and 8 bases respectively, with 16 bases between them. CDR1 is SNHLY and CDR2 is FYNNEI in the germline V gene. This CDR3 has 13 amino acids. The CDR3 DNA reads TGTGCCAGCTGGTGGGACCTCAGCTATGAGCAGTTCTTC. Its protein is CASWWDLSYEQFF. Filled out from reference TRBV2 and TRBJ2-1, the complete variable domain reads EPEVTQTPSHQVTQMGQEVILRCVPISNHLYFYWYRQILGQKVEFLVSFYNNEISEKSEIFDDQFSVERPDGSNFTLKIRSTKLEDSAMYFCASWWDLSYEQFFGPGTRLTVL.

This chain links TRBV11-2 with TRBJ2-3; TRBD2 agrees at 16 bases. Germline V gene data show CDR1 as SGHAT and CDR2 as FQNNGV. V dropped 4 bases and J dropped 5; count of bases not matched to a gene: 12. The CDR3 is 19 residues long. CDR3 sequence: CASSSRPGLAGGAGDTQYF. The DNA of the CDR3 is TGTGCCAGCAGCTCCCGCCCGGGACTAGCGGGGGGGGCAGGAGATACGCAGTATTTT.

This clonotype appeared many times. The chain links TRBV3-1 to TRBJ2-1; 8 bases agree with TRBD1. Germline CDR1 reads LGHDT; CDR2 reads YNNKEL (reference sequence). The V gene end was trimmed by 6 bases and the J gene end by 6 bases; junction bases not matched to a gene: 10. This CDR3 contains 15 residues. The CDR3 reads CASRRDSGQGNEQFF. The CDR3 DNA is TGTGCCAGCAGGCGTGACTCCGGACAGGGCAATGAGCAGTTCTTC.

This clonotype was counted ten times or more. This sequence joins TRBV7-9 and TRBJ2-3, with D maybe TRBD1 (8 bases). The V and J ends lost 4 bases and 7 bases respectively, with 18 bases between them. This CDR3 has 15 amino acids. Germline-derived CDR1 and CDR2 are SEHNR and FQNEAQ (reference sequence). The CDR3 region is CASSSTGGGIHTQYF. CDR3 DNA sequence: TGTGCCAGCAGCTCTACAGGGGGGGGGATCCATACGCAGTATTTT.

This clonotype was observed a handful of times. V is TRBV20-1 and J is TRBJ1-4; D is perhaps TRBD1 (5 bases). V was pared by 0 bases and J by 8 bases, with 16 bases between. The CDR3 covers 15 residues. Germline V gene sequence: CDR1 DFQATT, CDR2 SNEGSKA (reference sequence). This CDR3 is CSARDSGRVSEKLFF. The CDR3 nucleotides are TGCAGTGCTAGAGATTCGGGCAGGGTCTCCGAAAAACTGTTTTTT.

The chain couples TRBV6-2 or TRBV6-3 to TRBJ2-3; possibly TRBD2 for D (6 bases). Trimming removed 7 bases from V and 0 bases from J, with 14 bases in between. The CDR3 sequence is 15 residues long. CDR1 and CDR2 (germline): MNHEY, SVGEGT. The chain's CDR3 is CASTDGGMSTDTQYF. In DNA form, the CDR3 reads TGTGCCAGCACCGACGGAGGGATGAGCACAGATACGCAGTATTTT.

This rearrangement joins TRBV20-1 to TRBJ1-2, with TRBD1 as a possible D gene (5 bases). This CDR3 spans 15 amino acids. The germline V and J ends were trimmed by 1 base and 4 bases, with 16 bases remaining between them. Germline CDR1 DFQATT, CDR2 SNEGSKA (reference sequence). The CDR3: CSARVLRGSLYGYTF. Here the CDR3 DNA reads TGCAGTGCTAGAGTTTTGCGGGGGTCCCTCTATGGCTACACCTTC.